The present T cell receptor (beta chain) was sequenced within a study of T cell responses to AZD1222 COVID-19 vaccine. The wider study: Investigators merged groups given second doses at roughly 4 or roughly 12 weeks. Study findings and constraints: Samples come after the peak T cell response, not at day 14. The CD4 TCRs associated with vaccination extended across spike and predominated at 160-218 and 743-854.

The germline V gene encodes CDR1 ENHRY and CDR2 SYGVKD. V was pared by 7 bases and J by 3 bases, with 8 bases of the junction left unmatched. The CDR3 consists of 15 residues. Concerning this clone: Its antigen is undetermined.

Profiling relied on immunoSEQ multiplex PCR, and the TCRdb table lists in-frame clones only, not all of them. The data show 110,000 or so clones, about 90% seen once. Sequences were derived from peripheral blood, sampled on day 0 of AZD1222 vaccination. The V and J genes are TRBV10-3 and TRBJ1-2, with TRBD1 matching over 10 bases. This receptor was obtained from an adult in good health. CDR3 coding DNA: TGTGCCATCACCGGGACAGGGGACGATTACTATGGCTACACCTTC. Its protein is CAITGTGDDYYGYTF.